The 2 T cell receptor beta chains in this list originate from one sample, sequenced in a study of technical replicates of blood from four donors. Data came from immunoSEQ multiplex PCR; TCRdb stores just in-frame clones and leaves some out. The data contain some 48,000 clones, about 96% of them seen just once; the ten biggest clones take up under 0.45%. The specimen sequenced was T cells isolated from PBMCs. The receptors originated from a human donor in good health.

This clone was counted once. The chain combines TRBV5-1 with TRBJ2-3, with D perhaps TRBD2 (5 bases). The V gene's germline CDR1 is SGHRS and CDR2 YFSETQ. This CDR3 comprises 16 residues. V was trimmed by 1 base and J by 2 bases, leaving 14 bases between them. The CDR3 DNA reads TGCGCCAGCAGCTTGCCAGCGGACGGAGACACAGATACGCAGTATTTT. Its protein product is CASSLPADGDTDTQYF.

J is TRBJ2-2 and V is TRBV4-2; D uncertain. The CDR3 extends over 14 amino acids. From germline, CDR1 is LGHNA and CDR2 YNFKEQ. V lost 1 base and J lost 3, with 6 bases in between. The CDR3 DNA is TGTGCCAGCAGCCAAGTAGCAGACACCGGGGAGCTGTTTTTT. Encoded protein: CASSQVADTGELFF.